These 32 T cell receptor beta chains were sequenced from one sample in a study of human T cells and chemical hapten exposure (dated by TCRdb to about 2021). Library preparation employed RACE. The sequencer listed for this sample is NextSeq 500. The public reads were reprocessed in TCRdb via fastp at Q25 and MiXCR, keeping in-frame beta chains. A single entry per CDR3 protein holds the most common genes and DNA from its merged rows. The sample contains a few hundred thousand distinct CDR3 sequences, approximately 5% of them found a single time. Over 2% of the sample is taken by the ten largest. The intended sense of this specimen's time point label: patch test 1, 2 weeks after DPC sensitization. The treatment or condition label on this specimen signifies: therapeutic diphenylcyclopropenone sensitization with weekly scalp DPC. This sample comprised whole blood, obtained in connection with sensitization to the hapten diphenylcyclopropenone (DPC). All receptors come from a woman between 50 and 59 years old with alopecia areata. Some clones in this sample may be carry-over from other donors' samples.

This clonotype has a handful of counts. The rearrangement links TRBV28 to TRBJ1-2; no firm D call. This CDR3 has 13 amino acids. Between the trimmed V and J ends, which lost 5 bases and 3 bases, there was a span of 10 bases. Germline V gene lookup returns CDR1 MDHEN and CDR2 SYDVKM. The DNA for the CDR3 is TGTGCCAGCAGTCCGGCCACCTACTATGGCTACACCTTC. Protein product: CASSPATYYGYTF.

The table lists this clonotype with many counts. This rearrangement joins TRBV20-1 to TRBJ1-5; perhaps TRBD1 as D (5 bases). The CDR3 has 14 amino acids. Germline assignment: CDR1 DFQATT and CDR2 SNEGSKA (reference sequence). V lost 0 bases to trimming and J lost 6 bases, with 12 bases between them. CDR3 DNA: TGCAGTGCTAGAGATTTCAGGGTCGGTCAGCCCCAGCATTTT. It translates to CSARDFRVGQPQHF.

The V call is TRBV7-9, the J call TRBJ1-2; TRBD1 is a possible D gene (5 bases). V lost 5 bases and J lost 6, with 13 bases in between. The CDR3 has 13 amino acids. Germline CDR1 and CDR2: SEHNR and FQNEAQ (reference sequence). Here the CDR3 DNA reads TGTGCCAGCAGCCCCTGGGGAGGGGATGGCTACACCTTC. It codes for CASSPWGGDGYTF.

The chain employs TRBV5-1 and TRBJ1-5; D remains ambiguous. Germline V CDR1 and CDR2: SGHRS, YFSETQ. This CDR3 spans 15 amino acids. Trimming removed 0 bases at V and 2 bases at J, with 9 bases between. The CDR3 coding sequence is TGCGCCAGCAGCTTGGCTCCCGGGGGCAATCAGCCCCAGCATTTT. Encoded protein: CASSLAPGGNQPQHF.

This clonotype was picked up many times. The V call is TRBV12-3 or TRBV12-4, the J call TRBJ1-5; unclear D gene. V lost 6 bases and J 2 bases, leaving 14 bases between the germline ends. There are 15 residues in the CDR3. The CDR3 region is CASSLDSGGNQPQHF. CDR3 sequence (DNA): TGTGCCAGCAGCCTGGATTCCGGTGGCAATCAGCCCCAGCATTTT.

This clonotype was picked up a small number of times. V gene TRBV7-2 combines with J gene TRBJ1-5; 10 bases match TRBD1. From germline, CDR1 is SGHTA and CDR2 FQGNSA. The CDR3 has 15 amino acids. The V gene end was trimmed by 4 bases and the J gene end by 5 bases; junction bases not matched to a gene: 5. CDR3 sequence: CASSSRTGGHQPQHF. The CDR3 DNA follows: TGTGCCAGCAGCTCCCGGACAGGGGGTCATCAGCCCCAGCATTTT.

The rearrangement links TRBV10-3 to TRBJ1-6; possibly TRBD1 for D (5 bases). CDR3 size: 14 residues. V lost 7 bases and J 7 bases, leaving 14 bases between the germline ends. Germline loops: CDR1 ENHRY, CDR2 SYGVKD. The CDR3 bases are TGTGCCATCACCCTGGGGCAGGGAAATTCACCCCTCCACTTT. Encoded protein: CAITLGQGNSPLHF.

The genes are TRBV12-3 or TRBV12-4 and TRBJ1-1; maybe TRBD1 (6 bases). The CDR3 is 14 amino acids. Trimming cost V 5 bases and J 9 bases, with 19 bases left between them. The CDR3 nucleotides are TGTGCCAGCAGTCAAGATCCACAGGGCTTCAAAGCTTTCTTT. Translated, it gives CASSQDPQGFKAFF.

The chain has TRBV5-1 and TRBJ1-1, with TRBD1 as a possible D gene (6 bases). The CDR3 loop spans 14 amino acids. V was pared by 4 bases and J by 4 bases, with 14 bases between. In germline, CDR1 is SGHRS, CDR2 YFSETQ. The CDR3 nucleotides read TGCGCCAGCAGCCCCACAGGGTCGGGCACTGAAGCTTTCTTT. It translates to CASSPTGSGTEAFF.

The table lists this clonotype with many counts. This chain uses TRBV7-9 with TRBJ2-6; tentative D call: TRBD2 (5 bases). V dropped 4 bases and J dropped 0 bases, with 10 bases sitting between them. The CDR3 length is 16 residues. CDR1 and CDR2 (germline): SEHNR, FQNEAQ (reference sequence). Here the CDR3 reads CASSSPRGSGANVLTF. The CDR3 DNA reads as TGTGCCAGCAGCTCTCCACGGGGCTCTGGGGCCAACGTCCTGACTTTC.

This clonotype has ten or more counts. The chain has TRBV28 and TRBJ1-2; perhaps TRBD1 as D (5 bases). Looked up from germline, CDR1 is MDHEN and CDR2 is SYDVKM. The CDR3 spans 14 residues. The V end lost 6 bases, the J end lost 0 bases, and 11 bases lay between the germline ends. CDR3 nucleotides: TGTGCCAGCAGCCGGGACGGTACTAACTATGGCTACACCTTC. Its translation is CASSRDGTNYGYTF.

This rearrangement joins TRBV20-1 to TRBJ1-6; D is unresolved. With 5 bases removed from V and 0 bases from J, the gap between germline ends came to 8 bases. The CDR3 is 14 residues long. In germline, CDR1 is DFQATT, CDR2 SNEGSKA (reference sequence). This CDR3 is CSAPQSSYNSPLHF. CDR3 nucleotides: TGCAGTGCTCCACAGAGCTCCTATAATTCACCCCTCCACTTT.

At least ten counts were recorded for this clonotype. The rearrangement links TRBV15 to TRBJ2-1, with unresolved D. The length of the CDR3 is 15 residues. Trimming took off 0 bases at V and 3 bases at J, with 9 bases between the two ends. Germline-derived CDR1 and CDR2 are LNHNV and YYDKDF (reference sequence). Written as DNA, the CDR3 is TGTGCCACCAGCAGAGATACTTCAGTCTACAATGAGCAGTTCTTC. Amino acids: CATSRDTSVYNEQFF.

The table lists this clonotype with many counts. The chain uses TRBV2 and TRBJ1-2; D gene ambiguous. Germline CDR1 is SNHLY and CDR2 is FYNNEI. Between the trimmed V and J ends, which lost 1 base and 7 bases, there was a span of 19 bases. This CDR3 is 16 amino acids long. The CDR3 sequence is CASSEGRAAGAGGYTF. In DNA, the CDR3 is TGTGCCAGCAGTGAAGGACGGGCGGCGGGAGCGGGTGGCTACACCTTC. Full variable domain (missing parts from reference TRBV2 and TRBJ1-2): EPEVTQTPSHQVTQMGQEVILRCVPISNHLYFYWYRQILGQKVEFLVSFYNNEISEKSEIFDDQFSVERPDGSNFTLKIRSTKLEDSAMYFCASSEGRAAGAGGYTFGSGTRLTVV.

This clonotype was counted many times. The rearrangement links TRBV12-3 or TRBV12-4 to TRBJ1-2; D is undetermined. V was cut by 7 bases and J by 8 bases, with 23 bases left in between. This CDR3 comprises 15 residues. CDR3: CASTPPLGQAQGYTF. The CDR3 DNA reads as TGTGCCAGCACTCCCCCTCTAGGGCAGGCTCAGGGCTACACCTTC.

This clonotype showed up many times. The CDR3 region is CSALEGRSGEQYF. The CDR3 DNA follows: TGCAGCGCTCTGGAGGGGAGATCGGGGGAGCAGTACTTC. The genes are TRBV29-1 and TRBJ2-7; TRBD2 might be the D (6 bases). V was clipped by 7 bases and J by 7 bases, with 20 bases between them. This CDR3 is built from 13 residues. Per germline, CDR1 SQVTM and CDR2 ANQGSEA.

This clonotype was seen ten or more times. V and J are TRBV28 and TRBJ1-3; 10 bases match TRBD1. The CDR3 loop spans 14 amino acids. Germline V gene data show CDR1 as MDHEN and CDR2 as SYDVKM. V lost 5 bases to trimming and J lost 8 bases; unmatched junction nucleotides: 6. The CDR3 here is CASSRGQGTDTIYF. The CDR3 region has the DNA TGTGCCAGCAGTCGGGGACAGGGGACGGACACCATATATTTT.

This clonotype was seen once. J is TRBJ2-3 and V is TRBV6-1, with 8 bases fitting TRBD1. The CDR3 is 13 residues long. Germline V CDR1 and CDR2: MNHNS, SASEGT. Trimming took 8 bases from V and 7 from J; bases not matched to a gene: 8. The CDR3: CASGGQGSHTQYF. CDR3 DNA sequence: TGTGCCAGCGGAGGACAGGGATCCCATACGCAGTATTTT.

CDR3 region: CASSQDLGLADYNEQFF. CDR3 in DNA: TGCGCCAGCAGCCAAGATCTTGGACTAGCGGATTACAATGAGCAGTTCTTC. The chain carries TRBV4-3 and TRBJ2-1, with 10 positions matching TRBD2. Germline values: CDR1 LGHNA, CDR2 YSLEER. Trimming at V came to 0 bases and at J to 4 bases, leaving 6 bases not matched to a gene. There are 17 residues in the CDR3.

This clonotype was counted many times. The chain links TRBV5-1 to TRBJ2-2; no definite D call. Trimming cost V 1 base and J 6 bases, with 10 bases left between them. This CDR3 has 14 amino acids. CDR1 and CDR2 (germline): SGHRS, YFSETQ. CDR3 sequence (DNA): TGCGCCAGCAGCTTGAGGCCCCCACCCGGGGAGCTGTTTTTT. Translating it yields CASSLRPPPGELFF. Full variable domain (outside the CDR3, taken from reference TRBV5-1 and TRBJ2-2): KAGVTQTPRYLIKTRGQQVTLSCSPISGHRSVSWYQQTPGQGLQFLFEYFSETQRNKGNFPGRFSGRQFSNSRSEMNVSTLELGDSALYLCASSLRPPPGELFFGEGSRLTVL.

Comment on this clonotype: This sequence may be a read error, since a much larger clone differs from it by one base. The CDR3 does not end in the conserved phenylalanine or tryptophan, so this is likely a read error. The CDR3 sequence is CSVRIGGTGELFL. The DNA of the CDR3 is TGCAGCGTGAGGATAGGTGGGACCGGGGAGCTGTTTTTA. The chain has TRBV29-1 and TRBJ2-2; no firm D call. Germline V gene lookup returns CDR1 SQVTM and CDR2 ANQGSEA. V was trimmed by 6 bases and J by 5 bases, leaving 13 bases between them. The CDR3 sequence is 13 residues long.

This clonotype was found a few times. The chain is built from TRBV4-1 and TRBJ2-5, with TRBD2 matching over 7 bases. With V trimmed by 3 bases and J by 5 bases, 9 bases remained unmatched. CDR3 length: 15 amino acids. Germline assignment: CDR1 MGHRA and CDR2 YSYEKL. This CDR3 is CASSQILAPGETQYF. The CDR3 DNA sequence: TGCGCCAGCAGCCAGATACTAGCGCCGGGGGAGACCCAGTACTTC.

The chain recombines TRBV13 with TRBJ2-1; D perhaps matches TRBD1 (6 bases). The CDR3 is 15 amino acids. Per the germline V gene, CDR1 is PRHDT and CDR2 is FYEKMQ (reference sequence). V was shortened by 5 bases and J by 2 bases, with 13 bases between the two germline ends. The chain's CDR3 is CASSLRGGTYNEQFF. The CDR3 bases are TGTGCCAGCAGCCTCAGGGGCGGTACCTACAATGAGCAGTTCTTC.

This clonotype was seen only a few times. The gene calls are TRBV3-1 and TRBJ2-1; 8 nucleotides match TRBD1. Germline V gene sequence: CDR1 LGHDT, CDR2 YNNKEL (reference sequence). V was clipped by 0 bases and J by 7 bases; unmatched bases: 5. The CDR3 spans 15 residues. DNA of the CDR3: TGTGCCAGCAGCCAAGAGTTACAGGGGGGTAATGAGCAGTTCTTC. Translation gives CASSQELQGGNEQFF.

This clonotype was counted between two and nine times. The genes are TRBV7-9 and TRBJ2-5; 7 bases align to TRBD1. The CDR3 extends over 16 amino acids. V lost 3 bases, J lost 5 bases, and 12 bases stayed unmatched. In germline, CDR1 is SEHNR, CDR2 FQNEAQ (reference sequence). The CDR3 region has the DNA TGTGCCAGCAGCTTCCTACAGGGGTCACAGAGGGAGACCCAGTACTTC. It is translated as CASSFLQGSQRETQYF.

This clonotype was detected ten times or more. The V and J genes are TRBV2 and TRBJ2-3; TRBD2 matches 12 bases. The ends lost 3 bases at V and 3 bases at J; junction bases unmatched: 1. Per germline, CDR1 SNHLY and CDR2 FYNNEI. CDR3 length: 15 residues. The CDR3 loop is CASSEGTSGTDTQYF. In DNA, the CDR3 is TGTGCCAGCAGTGAGGGGACTAGCGGGACAGATACGCAGTATTTT.

This clonotype appeared a few times. The chain uses TRBV5-4 and TRBJ1-4; D is possibly TRBD1 (5 bases). Deletions cut 3 bases from V and 8 bases from J, with 8 bases between. Germline V gene lookup returns CDR1 SGHNT and CDR2 YYREEE (reference sequence). The CDR3 is 12 residues long. The CDR3 region has the DNA TGTGCCAGCAGCTACGGGACGGAAAAACTGTTTTTT. The encoded protein is CASSYGTEKLFF.

This clonotype was found many times. The chain is built from TRBV12-3 or TRBV12-4 and TRBJ1-1; D is possibly TRBD1 (5 bases). The CDR3 is 13 residues long. V dropped 2 bases and J dropped 4 bases, with 8 bases sitting between them. CDR3 region: CASSLKGPTEAFF. CDR3 bases: TGTGCCAGCAGTTTAAAGGGGCCCACTGAAGCTTTCTTT.

The rearrangement joins TRBV5-6 to TRBJ2-1, with D perhaps matching TRBD2 (5 bases). This CDR3 contains 16 residues. The germline gives CDR1 SGHDT, CDR2 YYEEEE. V was shortened by 2 bases and J by 5 bases, with 17 bases between the two germline ends. The CDR3 coding sequence is TGTGCCAGCAGCTTATTTGGAGAGAGGGTAAACAATGAGCAGTTCTTC. Translated: CASSLFGERVNNEQFF. The variable domain in full, with the rest retrieved from reference TRBV5-6 and TRBJ2-1, is DAGVTQSPTHLIKTRGQQVTLRCSPKSGHDTVSWYQQALGQGPQFIFQYYEEEERQRGNFPDRFSGHQFPNYSSELNVNALLLGDSALYLCASSLFGERVNNEQFFGPGTRLTVL.

There are many counts of this clonotype. The V gene is TRBV27, the J gene TRBJ1-6; a possible D gene is TRBD1 (5 bases). With 0 bases removed from V and 7 bases from J, the gap between germline ends came to 13 bases. The CDR3 covers 16 residues. Germline V gene sequence: CDR1 MNHEY, CDR2 SMNVEV (reference sequence). The CDR3 protein is CASSLSGQGNNSPLHF. The CDR3 region has the DNA TGTGCCAGCAGTTTATCGGGGCAGGGCAACAATTCACCCCTCCACTTT.

This clonotype has at least ten counts. The chain couples TRBV9 to TRBJ2-1, with 9 bases identical to TRBD1. Germline trimming cut 0 bases from V and 8 bases from J; bases unmatched to any gene: 3. CDR1 and CDR2 (germline): SGDLS, YYNGEE. CDR3 size: 14 residues. The CDR3 DNA reads as TGTGCCAGCAGCGTAGGAACAGGGGGCGATGAGCAGTTCTTC. The encoded protein is CASSVGTGGDEQFF.

V gene TRBV4-1 combines with J gene TRBJ2-7; TRBD2 is a possible D gene (6 bases). Germline V gene lookup returns CDR1 MGHRA and CDR2 YSYEKL. This CDR3 is built from 14 residues. The V end was cut by 0 bases, the J end by 3 bases, with 9 bases between. CDR3 protein: CASSQEGDFYEQYF. DNA of the CDR3: TGCGCCAGCAGCCAAGAAGGGGACTTCTACGAGCAGTACTTC.